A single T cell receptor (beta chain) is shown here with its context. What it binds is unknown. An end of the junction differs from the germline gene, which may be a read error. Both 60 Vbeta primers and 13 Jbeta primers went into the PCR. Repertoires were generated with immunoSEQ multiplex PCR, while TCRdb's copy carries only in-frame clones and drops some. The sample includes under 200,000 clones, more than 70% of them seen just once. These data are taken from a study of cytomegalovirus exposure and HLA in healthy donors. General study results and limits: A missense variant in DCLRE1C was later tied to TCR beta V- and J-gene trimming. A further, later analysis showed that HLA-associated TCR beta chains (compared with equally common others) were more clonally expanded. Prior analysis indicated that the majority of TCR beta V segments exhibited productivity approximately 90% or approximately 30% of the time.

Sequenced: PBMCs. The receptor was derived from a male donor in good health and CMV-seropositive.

For the CDR3, the DNA is TGCAGCGTGCAGGGACTAGCGGATTACAATGCGCAGTTCTTC. As protein: CSVQGLADYNAQFF. This chain links TRBV29-1 with TRBJ2-1; 11 positions agree with TRBD2. The CDR3 is 14 amino acids. In germline, CDR1 is SQVTM, CDR2 ANQGSEA.